These 19 T cell receptor beta chains came from one sample sequenced in a study of shared clonotypes between healthy human individuals. Positively selected for CCR7, the CD45RO-negative cells used as naive CD8 cells excluded terminally differentiated effector memory CD45RA+ cells. The assay was immunoSEQ multiplex PCR, and TCRdb's table has in-frame clones only and misses some. This sample has about 2,100,000 clones, with 85% to 95% found just once. Sequenced sample: naive CD8+ T cells from PBMCs. These receptors came from a man aged 18-30 years in good health. Some clones in this sample may be carry-over from other donors' samples.

The V call is TRBV7-9, the J call TRBJ2-1, with D unclear. The CDR3 covers 12 residues. CDR1 is SEHNR and CDR2 is FQNEAQ in the germline V gene (reference sequence). The CDR3 DNA reads TGTAATTTAGTTGGATCCTACAATGAGCAGTTCTTC. This encodes CNLVGSYNEQFF.

The rearrangement joins TRBV30 to TRBJ2-2; D might be TRBD1 (6 bases). The CDR3 is 18 amino acids. Germline CDR1 reads GTSNPN; CDR2 reads SVGIG (reference sequence). V dropped 4 bases and J dropped 6 bases, with 27 bases sitting between them. CDR3 nucleotides: TGTGCCTGGATTCAAGCGGACGGGCAGGGGAGTGCAGCCGGGGAGCTGTTTTTT. Protein sequence: CAWIQADGQGSAAGELFF.

The count of this clone is one. The chain has TRBV5-6 and TRBJ1-3; perhaps TRBD1 as D (6 bases). The germline V gene encodes CDR1 SGHDT and CDR2 YYEEEE. Trimming pared 2 bases from V and 2 bases from J, leaving 11 bases between. The length of the CDR3 is 15 residues. The DNA for the CDR3 is TGTGCCAGCAGCTTTGGGGGGGCGGCTGGAAACACCATATATTTT. Translated: CASSFGGAAGNTIYF.

The chain employs TRBV27 and TRBJ2-5; D may be TRBD1 (5 bases). The CDR3 contains 15 residues. Deletions cut 5 bases from V and 5 bases from J, with 18 bases between. The germline CDR1 and CDR2 sequences are MNHEY and SMNVEV (reference sequence). DNA for the CDR3: TGTGCCAGCAGTCCTCGCCAACGGGCAGGGGAGACCCAGTACTTC. This sequence encodes CASSPRQRAGETQYF.

The J gene is TRBJ2-7, the V gene TRBV5-6, with unresolved D. Germline values: CDR1 SGHDT, CDR2 YYEEEE. V was cut by 4 bases and J by 5 bases, with 13 bases left in between. CDR3 length: 13 residues. The CDR3 region has the DNA TGTGCCAGCAGCCCCATGAGTAGCCACGAGCAGTACTTC. Translation: CASSPMSSHEQYF. Variable domain in full (rest from reference TRBV5-6 and TRBJ2-7): DAGVTQSPTHLIKTRGQQVTLRCSPKSGHDTVSWYQQALGQGPQFIFQYYEEEERQRGNFPDRFSGHQFPNYSSELNVNALLLGDSALYLCASSPMSSHEQYFGPGTRLTVT.

The J gene is TRBJ2-7, the V gene TRBV25-1; D is unresolved. In germline, CDR1 is MGHDK, CDR2 SYGVNS. Trimming removed 4 bases from V and 3 bases from J, with 7 bases in between. CDR3 length equals 12 residues. CDR3 in amino acids: CASSGKGYEQYF. In DNA form, the CDR3 reads TGTGCCAGCAGTGGAAAGGGCTACGAGCAGTACTTC.

The table lists this clone with a count of one. J is TRBJ2-1 and V is TRBV28; tentatively, D is TRBD1 (5 bases). The germline V gene encodes CDR1 MDHEN and CDR2 SYDVKM. V was trimmed by 8 bases and J by 5 bases, leaving 19 bases between them. This CDR3 has 15 residues. The CDR3 spells CASSSRQSPDNEQFF. The CDR3 DNA reads TGTGCCAGCTCCTCTCGACAGTCTCCGGACAATGAGCAGTTCTTC.

This clone was detected once. The chain combines TRBV7-9 with TRBJ2-5; D might be TRBD1 (5 bases). The CDR3 is made up of 15 amino acids. Between the trimmed V and J ends, which lost 5 bases and 4 bases, there was a span of 17 bases. Germline lookup yields CDR1 SEHNR and CDR2 FQNEAQ (reference sequence). CDR3 in amino acids: CASSPRWQGLETQYF. DNA of the CDR3: TGTGCCAGCAGCCCCCGTTGGCAGGGTTTAGAGACCCAGTACTTC.

As regards this clone: This CDR3 is also generated by other DNA sequences in the sample. V usage is TRBV7-3 and J usage is TRBJ2-1; D uncertain. This CDR3 is 12 amino acids long. CDR1 and CDR2 (germline): SGHTA, FQGTGA. V lost 5 bases and J 0 bases, leaving 2 bases between the germline ends. The CDR3 region is CASSLSYNEQFF. The CDR3 DNA reads as TGTGCCAGCAGCCTCTCCTACAATGAGCAGTTCTTC.

The chain couples TRBV28 to TRBJ1-4; 9 nucleotides line up with TRBD1. The ends lost 6 bases at V and 8 bases at J; junction bases unmatched: 7. CDR3 length equals 14 residues. The germline gives CDR1 MDHEN, CDR2 SYDVKM. CDR3 DNA sequence: TGTGCCAGCAGAGCGACAGGGGGAGGAGAAAAACTGTTTTTT. It is translated as CASRATGGGEKLFF.

This chain uses TRBV6-6 with TRBJ1-2, with 11 bases matching TRBD1. J lost 5 bases, V lost 8 bases, and 7 bases had no gene match. The CDR3 length is 14 residues. The germline gives CDR1 MNHNY, CDR2 SVGAGI (reference sequence). The CDR3: CASRDRGEHYGYTF. The CDR3 nucleotides are TGTGCCAGCCGGGACAGGGGGGAACATTATGGCTACACCTTC.

The chain carries TRBV27 and TRBJ2-7; 10 bases align to TRBD2. This CDR3 comprises 17 residues. Per germline, CDR1 MNHEY and CDR2 SMNVEV (reference sequence). With 6 bases clipped from V and 2 bases from J, the junction kept 13 bases outside the gene matches. CDR3 protein: CASRVVAGGPLTYEQYF. The DNA of the CDR3 is TGTGCCAGCAGGGTGGTAGCGGGAGGACCACTCACCTACGAGCAGTACTTC.

The chain employs TRBV27 and TRBJ2-7, with D perhaps matching TRBD2 (5 bases). V dropped 5 bases and J dropped 3 bases, with 26 bases sitting between them. The CDR3 has 18 amino acids. Germline V gene data show CDR1 as MNHEY and CDR2 as SMNVEV (reference sequence). CDR3 region: CASSTRVQNGMPFYEQYF. In nucleotides, the CDR3 is TGTGCCAGCAGTACTAGAGTCCAGAATGGTATGCCCTTCTACGAGCAGTACTTC.

This rearrangement joins TRBV2 to TRBJ2-7; TRBD2 aligns across 9 bases. Losses at the gene ends were 5 bases for V and 2 bases for J; bases not matched to a gene: 7. This CDR3 region has 15 residues. CDR1 and CDR2 from the germline V gene are SNHLY and FYNNEI. The CDR3 loop is CASSPPGLATYEQYF. The CDR3 nucleotides are TGTGCCAGCAGTCCTCCGGGACTAGCCACCTACGAGCAGTACTTC. Supplemented by reference TRBV2 and TRBJ2-7, the full variable domain reads EPEVTQTPSHQVTQMGQEVILRCVPISNHLYFYWYRQILGQKVEFLVSFYNNEISEKSEIFDDQFSVERPDGSNFTLKIRSTKLEDSAMYFCASSPPGLATYEQYFGPGTRLTVT.

This clone was counted a single time. The V gene is TRBV5-1, the J gene TRBJ2-7; D call uncertain. Germline assignment: CDR1 SGHRS and CDR2 YFSETQ. The V and J ends lost 0 bases and 1 base respectively, with 11 bases between them. This CDR3 has 15 residues. The CDR3 DNA follows: TGCGCCAGCAGCTTGGGTCACCTTTCATCCTACGAGCAGTACTTC. Translation gives CASSLGHLSSYEQYF. The entire variable domain, with the rest obtained from reference TRBV5-1 and TRBJ2-7, is as follows: KAGVTQTPRYLIKTRGQQVTLSCSPISGHRSVSWYQQTPGQGLQFLFEYFSETQRNKGNFPGRFSGRQFSNSRSEMNVSTLELGDSALYLCASSLGHLSSYEQYFGPGTRLTVT.

This clone was detected once. This rearrangement joins TRBV29-1 to TRBJ2-1; 10 nucleotides align to TRBD2. Germline CDR1 reads SQVTM; CDR2 reads ANQGSEA. V was clipped by 3 bases and J by 0 bases; unmatched bases: 5. This CDR3 comprises 16 residues. The CDR3: CSVEGLAFSSYNEQFF. The CDR3 nucleotides are TGCAGCGTTGAGGGACTAGCGTTTAGCTCCTACAATGAGCAGTTCTTC.

The CDR3 region has the DNA TGTGCCTGGAGTGTTATAGGACAAAATGAAGCTTTCTTT. Its protein product is CAWSVIGQNEAFF. The chain combines TRBV30 with TRBJ1-1; maybe TRBD1 (5 bases). Germline CDR1 is GTSNPN and CDR2 is SVGIG (reference sequence). This CDR3 region has 13 residues. Trimming removed 0 bases at V and 7 bases at J, with 12 bases between.

The chain is built from TRBV6-6 and TRBJ2-3; D remains unclear. This CDR3 comprises 15 residues. V was pared by 0 bases and J by 2 bases, with 9 bases between. Per germline, CDR1 MNHNY and CDR2 SVGAGI (reference sequence). CDR3 nucleotides: TGTGCCAGCAGTTACTCTATTCGAGACACAGATACGCAGTATTTT. Translated, it gives CASSYSIRDTDTQYF.

The chain combines TRBV5-8 with TRBJ2-1; D gene ambiguous. Germline lookup yields CDR1 SGHTS and CDR2 YDEGEE. V gave up 0 bases and J gave up 4 bases, with 5 bases separating them. The CDR3 spans 13 residues. CDR3 sequence: CASSLVPYNEQFF. CDR3 DNA sequence: TGTGCCAGCAGCTTGGTTCCATACAATGAGCAGTTCTTC.